Below, 7 T cell receptor beta chains from the same sample are listed, as sequenced in a study of Ad26.COV2.S vaccination and SARS-CoV-2 variants. Clones were sequenced by immunoSEQ multiplex PCR, and TCRdb holds only the in-frame ones, with some missing. The sample includes about 410,000 clones, roughly nine tenths seen only once; the top ten take 3% to 3.5%. Treatment in this sample: over 15 received Ad26.COV2.S at low or high dose, single or two shots; a few received placebo; per-sample allocation not given. Sample collection was performed on day 63 after the first vaccine or placebo injection. This specimen consisted of peripheral blood, obtained in a trial of Ad26.COV2.S vaccine versus placebo. The receptors were gathered from a person aged 18-60 years who received the Ad26.COV2.S COVID-19 vaccine or a placebo.

The sample holds a few counts of this clone. The chain combines TRBV19 with TRBJ1-1; unclear D gene. V lost 4 bases to trimming and J lost 4 bases, with 16 bases between them. CDR3 size: 15 residues. Germline V CDR1 and CDR2: LNHDA, SQIVND (reference sequence). The DNA of the CDR3 is TGTGCCAGTAGTACGGCAGGAGCAAGTCGCACTGAAGCTTTCTTT. Translated, it gives CASSTAGASRTEAFF.

The V call is TRBV7-9, the J call TRBJ2-3; D not certain. Deletions cut 6 bases from V and 3 bases from J, with 22 bases between. This CDR3 spans 17 amino acids. The germline V gene has CDR1 SEHNR and CDR2 FQNEAQ (reference sequence). CDR3 amino acids: CASRTYRHQTQTDTQYF. The CDR3 nucleotides read TGTGCCAGCAGAACGTACAGACACCAAACACAAACAGATACGCAGTATTTT.

V usage is TRBV5-1 and J usage is TRBJ1-5; D ambiguous. The V gene lost 0 bases and the J gene lost 4 bases, with 14 bases spanning the gap. Germline CDR1 is SGHRS and CDR2 is YFSETQ. The CDR3 has 16 residues. The CDR3 sequence is CASSLDGSGYNQPQHF. The CDR3 DNA follows: TGCGCCAGCAGCTTGGATGGATCGGGTTATAATCAGCCCCAGCATTTT.

The gene calls are TRBV6-1 and TRBJ2-5, with 10 bases aligning to TRBD2. This CDR3 spans 16 amino acids. Looked up from germline, CDR1 is MNHNS and CDR2 is SASEGT. Trimming took 3 bases from V and 4 from J; bases not matched to a gene: 8. Here the CDR3 DNA reads TGTGCCAGCAGTGATTCCCTTAGCGGGGGGAGAGAGACCCAGTACTTC. The encoded protein is CASSDSLSGGRETQYF.

The V gene is TRBV7-8, the J gene TRBJ2-2, with TRBD2 matching over 8 bases. The V gene's germline CDR1 is SGHVS and CDR2 FQNEAQ. The ends lost 6 bases at V and 5 bases at J; junction bases unmatched: 11. The CDR3 has 16 amino acids. The CDR3 reads CASSLEAGALTGELFF. Here the CDR3 DNA reads TGTGCCAGCAGTCTTGAAGCGGGGGCACTTACCGGGGAGCTGTTTTTT.

V and J are TRBV7-9 and TRBJ1-4; maybe TRBD1 (5 bases). Germline V gene data show CDR1 as SEHNR and CDR2 as FQNEAQ (reference sequence). The CDR3 extends over 13 amino acids. V was trimmed by 3 bases and J by 8 bases, leaving 10 bases between them. The CDR3 DNA is TGTGCCAGCAGCTTGGACAACGGGGAAAAACTGTTTTTT. It codes for CASSLDNGEKLFF.

The chain couples TRBV24-1 to TRBJ1-3; 8 nucleotides align to TRBD1. With 4 bases clipped from V and 0 bases from J, the junction kept 7 bases outside the gene matches. The CDR3 has 17 residues. Germline V gives CDR1 KGHDR, CDR2 SFDVKD. The CDR3 reads CATSDPGQGNSGNTIYF. The CDR3 bases are TGTGCCACCAGTGACCCCGGACAGGGCAACTCTGGAAACACCATATATTTT.